The rows below give T cell receptor beta chains drawn from one sample of a study of T cell responses to AZD1222 COVID-19 vaccine. Profiled with immunoSEQ multiplex PCR; TCRdb holds only in-frame clones, not every one. Of approximately 150,000 clones listed, less than 95% are singletons. This specimen was peripheral blood, taken on day 0 of AZD1222 vaccination. The receptors here all came from an adult in good health. CDR3s include the opening cysteine and the closing phenylalanine or tryptophan. Fields, in order: V gene, clone size, D gene, J gene, CDR3 DNA, CDR3 protein. The D gene is left open where the match is weak. Rows give clone size only sometimes, using once, few, many, or a class for an expanded clone.

V: TRBV12-5; size: -; D: -; J: TRBJ1-1; DNA: TGTGCTAGTGGTTGGGGACAACTGAACACTGAAGCTTTCTTT; CDR3: CASGWGQLNTEAFF
V: TRBV5-1; size: -; D: TRBD1; J: TRBJ1-1; DNA: TGCGCCAGCAGCTCCCAGGGGGTACCGAACACTGAAGCTTTCTTT; CDR3: CASSSQGVPNTEAFF
V: TRBV29-1; size: -; D: TRBD1; J: TRBJ2-2; DNA: TGCAGCGTTGCAGTAGGGGGCGCAGCCGGGGAGCTGTTTTTT; CDR3: CSVAVGGAAGELFF
V: TRBV15; size: -; D: -; J: TRBJ2-7; DNA: TGTGCCACCAGCAGAGACATAGGCGACACCTACGAGCAGTACTTC; CDR3: CATSRDIGDTYEQYF
V: TRBV6-5; size: -; D: TRBD2; J: TRBJ2-5; DNA: TGTGCCAGCAGTCCCCGGGAGCGGGGACGGGAGACCCAGTACTTC; CDR3: CASSPRERGRETQYF
V: TRBV29-1; size: -; D: -; J: TRBJ1-1; DNA: TGCAGCGTTCCCCTGGGTCCGAACACTGAAGCTTTCTTT; CDR3: CSVPLGPNTEAFF
V: TRBV29-1; size: -; D: TRBD1; J: TRBJ2-7; DNA: TGCAGCGTTCGTATGACAGGGTGGACCTACGAGCAGTACTTC; CDR3: CSVRMTGWTYEQYF
V: TRBV6-5; size: -; D: -; J: TRBJ2-7; DNA: TGTGCCAGCAGTTACCGGGCCGGGCACTCCTACGAGCAGTACTTC; CDR3: CASSYRAGHSYEQYF
V: TRBV15; size: -; D: -; J: TRBJ1-2; DNA: TGTGCCACCAGCAGAGAAGGGAGCTATGGCTACACCTTC; CDR3: CATSREGSYGYTF
V: TRBV7-2; size: -; D: -; J: TRBJ1-5; DNA: TGTGCCAGCAGCTTAGAGGGCCATAGCAATCAGCCCCAGCATTTT; CDR3: CASSLEGHSNQPQHF
V: TRBV4-3; size: -; D: -; J: TRBJ1-1; DNA: TGCGCCAGCAGCCAAGACGGGGGGCGCGAAGCTTTCTTT; CDR3: CASSQDGGREAFF
V: TRBV4-3; size: -; D: -; J: TRBJ1-4; DNA: TGCGCCAGCAGCCATTATAAAGGGGAGGGTAAGGCTAAAAAACTGTTTTTT; CDR3: CASSHYKGEGKAKKLFF
V: TRBV3-1/TRBV3-2; size: few; D: -; J: TRBJ2-7; DNA: TGTGCCAGCAGCCCACTAGATCGGGGCGAGCAGTACTTC; CDR3: CASSPLDRGEQYF
V: TRBV7-3; size: -; D: TRBD1; J: TRBJ2-7; DNA: TGTGCCAGCAGCACGGGACAGGGCTACGAGCAGTACTTC; CDR3: CASSTGQGYEQYF